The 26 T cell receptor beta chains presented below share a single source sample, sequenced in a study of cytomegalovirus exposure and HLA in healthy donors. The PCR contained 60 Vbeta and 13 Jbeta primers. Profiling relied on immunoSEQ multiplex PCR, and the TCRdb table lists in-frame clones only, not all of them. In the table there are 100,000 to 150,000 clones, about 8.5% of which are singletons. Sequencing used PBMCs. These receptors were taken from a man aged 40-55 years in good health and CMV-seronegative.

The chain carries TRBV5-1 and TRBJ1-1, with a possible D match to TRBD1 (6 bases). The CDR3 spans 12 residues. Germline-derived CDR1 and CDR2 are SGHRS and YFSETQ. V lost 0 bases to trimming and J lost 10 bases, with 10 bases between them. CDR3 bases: TGCGCCAGCAGCTTGGAGGGGGAAAGAGCTTTCTTT. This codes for CASSLEGERAFF.

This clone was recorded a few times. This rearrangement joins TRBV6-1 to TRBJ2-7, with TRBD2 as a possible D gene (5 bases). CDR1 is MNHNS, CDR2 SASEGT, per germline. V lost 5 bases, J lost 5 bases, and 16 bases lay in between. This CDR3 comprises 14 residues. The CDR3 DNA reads TGTGCCAGCAGTCCTCTCATTATCGGGAACGAGCAGTACTTC. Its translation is CASSPLIIGNEQYF.

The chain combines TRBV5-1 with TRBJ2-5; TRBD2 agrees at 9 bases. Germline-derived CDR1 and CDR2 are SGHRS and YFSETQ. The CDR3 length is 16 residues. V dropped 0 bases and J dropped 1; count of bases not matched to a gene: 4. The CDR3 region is CASSLVPGLAQETQYF. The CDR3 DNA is TGCGCCAGCAGCTTGGTCCCGGGACTAGCCCAAGAGACCCAGTACTTC.

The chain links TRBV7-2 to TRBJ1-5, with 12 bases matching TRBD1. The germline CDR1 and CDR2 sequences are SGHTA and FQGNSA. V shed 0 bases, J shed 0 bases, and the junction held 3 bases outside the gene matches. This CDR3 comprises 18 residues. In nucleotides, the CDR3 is TGTGCCAGCAGCTTAGCCCCGGGACAGGGGGCTAGCAATCAGCCCCAGCATTTT. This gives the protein CASSLAPGQGASNQPQHF.

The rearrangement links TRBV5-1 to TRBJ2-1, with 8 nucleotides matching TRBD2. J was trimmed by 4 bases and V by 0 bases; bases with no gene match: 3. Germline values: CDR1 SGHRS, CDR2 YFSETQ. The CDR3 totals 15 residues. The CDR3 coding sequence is TGCGCCAGCAGCTTGGCGGGGGGGCGATACAATGAGCAGTTCTTC. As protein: CASSLAGGRYNEQFF.

The CDR3 bases are TGTGCCAGCAGTTTAGGTGGGGGCTCCGACTACAATGAGCAGTTCTTC. This sequence encodes CASSLGGGSDYNEQFF. This chain uses TRBV28 with TRBJ2-1; maybe TRBD1 (6 bases). Looked up from germline, CDR1 is MDHEN and CDR2 is SYDVKM. The V and J ends lost 2 bases and 3 bases respectively, with 14 bases between them. The CDR3 runs to 16 residues. The full variable domain, completed using reference TRBV28 and TRBJ2-1, is DVKVTQSSRYLVKRTGEKVFLECVQDMDHENMFWYRQDPGLGLRLIYFSYDVKMKEKGDIPEGYSVSREKKERFSLILESASTNQTSMYLCASSLGGGSDYNEQFFGPGTRLTVL.

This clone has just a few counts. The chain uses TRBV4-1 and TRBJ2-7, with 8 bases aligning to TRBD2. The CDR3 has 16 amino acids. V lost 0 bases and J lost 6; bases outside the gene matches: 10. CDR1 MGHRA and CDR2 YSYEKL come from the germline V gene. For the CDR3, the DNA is TGCGCCAGCAGCCAAGATAGGGTCGGGGGGGCACGCGAGCAGTACTTC. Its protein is CASSQDRVGGAREQYF.

CDR3 region: CASSQDRGRYNEQFF. CDR3 sequence (DNA): TGTGCCAGCAGCCAAGACAGGGGACGATACAATGAGCAGTTCTTC. The chain carries TRBV14 and TRBJ2-1, with TRBD1 as a possible D gene (6 bases). CDR1 and CDR2 (germline): SGHDN, FVKESK. This CDR3 is built from 15 residues. The ends were cut back, 0 bases at V and 4 bases at J, with 10 bases in the middle.

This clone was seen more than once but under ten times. CDR3 amino acids: CASSLTGGAIYEQYF. The CDR3 bases are TGTGCCAGCAGCTTAACAGGGGGGGCAATCTACGAGCAGTACTTC. The V and J genes are TRBV5-6 and TRBJ2-7, with D maybe TRBD1 (8 bases). Trimming shortened V by 2 bases and J by 3 bases, and 15 bases separated the two germline ends. The germline CDR1 and CDR2 sequences are SGHDT and YYEEEE. This CDR3 is built from 15 residues.

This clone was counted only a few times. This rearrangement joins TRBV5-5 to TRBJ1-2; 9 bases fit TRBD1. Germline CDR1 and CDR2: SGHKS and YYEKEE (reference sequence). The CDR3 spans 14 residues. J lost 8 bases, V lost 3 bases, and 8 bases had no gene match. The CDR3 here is CASSSTGGEGGYTF. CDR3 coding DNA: TGTGCCAGCAGCTCGACAGGGGGTGAGGGGGGCTACACCTTC.

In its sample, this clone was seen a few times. The CDR3 sequence is CASSTHKENTEAFF. In nucleotides, the CDR3 is TGTGCCAGCAGCACCCACAAAGAGAACACTGAAGCTTTCTTT. The chain is built from TRBV7-9 and TRBJ1-1; no clear D gene. V lost 5 bases and J 1 base, leaving 11 bases between the germline ends. The germline V gene encodes CDR1 SEHNR and CDR2 FQNEAQ (reference sequence). CDR3 length equals 14 residues.

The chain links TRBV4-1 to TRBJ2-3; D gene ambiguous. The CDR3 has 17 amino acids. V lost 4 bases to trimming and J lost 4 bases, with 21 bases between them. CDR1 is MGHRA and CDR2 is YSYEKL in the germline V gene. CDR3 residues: CASSPVDLVAFADTQYF. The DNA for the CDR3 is TGCGCCAGCAGCCCCGTCGACCTAGTCGCTTTCGCAGATACGCAGTATTTT.

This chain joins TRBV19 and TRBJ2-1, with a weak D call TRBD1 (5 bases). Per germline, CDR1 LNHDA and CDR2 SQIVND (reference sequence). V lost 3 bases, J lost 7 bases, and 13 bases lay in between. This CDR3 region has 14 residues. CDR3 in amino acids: CASSISGFRNEQFF. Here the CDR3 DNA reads TGTGCCAGTAGTATCTCAGGGTTCAGGAATGAGCAGTTCTTC.

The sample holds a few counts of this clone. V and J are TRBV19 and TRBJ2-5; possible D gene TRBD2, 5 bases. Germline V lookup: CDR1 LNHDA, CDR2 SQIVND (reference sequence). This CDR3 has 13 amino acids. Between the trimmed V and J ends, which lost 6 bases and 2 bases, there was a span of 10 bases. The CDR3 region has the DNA TGTGCCAGTAGGACCCCGGGGCAAGAGACCCAGTACTTC. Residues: CASRTPGQETQYF.

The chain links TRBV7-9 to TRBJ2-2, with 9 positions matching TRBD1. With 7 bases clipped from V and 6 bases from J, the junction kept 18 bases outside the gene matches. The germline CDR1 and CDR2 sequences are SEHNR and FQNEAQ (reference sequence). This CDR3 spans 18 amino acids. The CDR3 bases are TGTGCCAGCACAGGGGACAGGGACGAGGCCGGGTCGCCCGGGGAGCTGTTTTTT. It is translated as CASTGDRDEAGSPGELFF.

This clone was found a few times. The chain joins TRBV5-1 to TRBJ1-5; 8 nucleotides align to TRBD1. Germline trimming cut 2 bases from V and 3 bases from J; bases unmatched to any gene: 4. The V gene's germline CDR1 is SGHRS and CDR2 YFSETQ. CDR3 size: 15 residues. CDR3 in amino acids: CASSLQGGNNQPQHF. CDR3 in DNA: TGCGCCAGCAGCTTACAGGGGGGCAACAATCAGCCCCAGCATTTT.

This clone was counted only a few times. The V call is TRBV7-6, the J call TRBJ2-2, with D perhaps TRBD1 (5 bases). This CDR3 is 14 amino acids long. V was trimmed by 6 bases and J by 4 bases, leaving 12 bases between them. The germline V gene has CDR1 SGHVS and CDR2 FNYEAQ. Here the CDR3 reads CASSSPQGTGELFF. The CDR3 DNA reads TGTGCCAGCAGTTCCCCGCAGGGCACCGGGGAGCTGTTTTTT. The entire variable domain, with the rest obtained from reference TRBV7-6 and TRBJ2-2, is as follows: GAGVSQSPRYKVTKRGQDVALRCDPISGHVSLYWYRQALGQGPEFLTYFNYEAQQDKSGLPNDRFSAERPEGSISTLTIQRTEQRDSAMYRCASSSPQGTGELFFGEGSRLTVL.

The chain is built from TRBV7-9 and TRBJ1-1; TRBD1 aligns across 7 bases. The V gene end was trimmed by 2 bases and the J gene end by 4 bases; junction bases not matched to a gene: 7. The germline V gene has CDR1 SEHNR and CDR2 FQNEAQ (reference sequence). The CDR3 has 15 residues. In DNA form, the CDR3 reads TGTGCCAGCAGCTTACCTTCAGGGGGTGCCACTGAAGCTTTCTTT. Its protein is CASSLPSGGATEAFF.

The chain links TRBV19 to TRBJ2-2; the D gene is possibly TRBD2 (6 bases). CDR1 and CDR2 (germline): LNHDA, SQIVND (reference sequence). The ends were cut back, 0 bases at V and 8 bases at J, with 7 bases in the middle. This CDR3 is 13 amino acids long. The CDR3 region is CASSIDGGGELFF. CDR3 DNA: TGTGCCAGTAGTATAGACGGGGGAGGGGAGCTGTTTTTT.

The CDR3 DNA reads TGTGCCAGCATGGGGGGAGCGATAGGGACCCAGTACTTC. It codes for CASMGGAIGTQYF. J is TRBJ2-5 and V is TRBV28; tentatively, D is TRBD2 (6 bases). The CDR3 is made up of 13 amino acids. CDR1 is MDHEN, CDR2 SYDVKM, per germline. V was shortened by 7 bases and J by 7 bases, with 16 bases between the two germline ends. Full variable domain (missing parts from reference TRBV28 and TRBJ2-5): DVKVTQSSRYLVKRTGEKVFLECVQDMDHENMFWYRQDPGLGLRLIYFSYDVKMKEKGDIPEGYSVSREKKERFSLILESASTNQTSMYLCASMGGAIGTQYFGPGTRLLVL.

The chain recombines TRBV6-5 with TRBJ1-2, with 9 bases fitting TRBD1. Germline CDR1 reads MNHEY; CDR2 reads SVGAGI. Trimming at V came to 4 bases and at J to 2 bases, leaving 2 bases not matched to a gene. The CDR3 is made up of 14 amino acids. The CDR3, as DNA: TGTGCCAGCAGTTCACAGGGGGCGAACTATGGCTACACCTTC. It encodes CASSSQGANYGYTF.

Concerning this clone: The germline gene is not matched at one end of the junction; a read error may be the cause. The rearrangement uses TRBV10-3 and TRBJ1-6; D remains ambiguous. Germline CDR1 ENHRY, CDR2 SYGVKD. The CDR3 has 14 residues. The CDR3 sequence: CAISEEQTLSPLLF. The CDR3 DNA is TGTGCCATCAGTGAGGAACAGACCCTTTCACCCCTCCTCTTT.

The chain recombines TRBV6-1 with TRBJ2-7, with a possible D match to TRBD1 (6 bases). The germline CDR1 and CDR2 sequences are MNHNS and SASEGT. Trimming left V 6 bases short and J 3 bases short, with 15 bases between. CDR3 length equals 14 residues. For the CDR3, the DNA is TGTGCCAGCAGGGACAGCGGTGGGGTCTACGAGCAGTACTTC. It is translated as CASRDSGGVYEQYF.

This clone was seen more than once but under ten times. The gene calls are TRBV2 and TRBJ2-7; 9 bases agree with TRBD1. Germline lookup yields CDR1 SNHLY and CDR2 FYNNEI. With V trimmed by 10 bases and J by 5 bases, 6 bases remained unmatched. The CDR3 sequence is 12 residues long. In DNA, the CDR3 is TGTGCCACTGGGACAGGGACCCACGAGCAGTACTTC. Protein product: CATGTGTHEQYF.

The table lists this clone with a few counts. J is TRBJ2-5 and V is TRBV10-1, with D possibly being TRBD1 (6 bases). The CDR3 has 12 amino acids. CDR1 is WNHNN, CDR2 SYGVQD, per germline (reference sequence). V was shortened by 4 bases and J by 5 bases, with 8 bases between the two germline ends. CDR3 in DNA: TGCGCCAGCAGTGGGACAGCGGAGACCCAGTACTTC. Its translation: CASSGTAETQYF.

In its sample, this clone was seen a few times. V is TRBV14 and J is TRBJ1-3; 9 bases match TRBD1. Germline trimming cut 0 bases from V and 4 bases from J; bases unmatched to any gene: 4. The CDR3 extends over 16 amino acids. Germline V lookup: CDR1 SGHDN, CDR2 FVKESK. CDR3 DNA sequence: TGTGCCAGCAGCCAAGACCGGACAGGGGAAGGAAACACCATATATTTT. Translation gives CASSQDRTGEGNTIYF.